The clone carrying this TCR beta chain was observed a single time. No antigen is known for it. This sample stems from a study of cytomegalovirus exposure and HLA in healthy donors. Study-level findings and limits: The study dropped some indistinguishable V segments, TRBV6-2 and TRBV6-3 among them.

Primers for the PCR totalled 60 Vbeta and 13 Jbeta. Sequenced by immunoSEQ multiplex PCR; TCRdb stores in-frame clones only, minus some. The data hold approximately 190,000 clones, with roughly four fifths observed a single time. There are 16 residues in the CDR3. The germline CDR1 and CDR2 sequences are SGHDT and YYEEEE. V lost 1 base to trimming and J lost 10 bases, with 21 bases between them. This TCR was recovered from a man in his forties in good health and CMV-seropositive. The sequencing input was PBMCs. J is TRBJ2-1 and V is TRBV5-6; D perhaps matches TRBD1 (6 bases). The CDR3 DNA follows: TGTGCCAGCAGCTTGTTGGGGGACACACAAGCTCAGGAGCAGTTCTTC. Translated, it gives CASSLLGDTQAQEQFF.